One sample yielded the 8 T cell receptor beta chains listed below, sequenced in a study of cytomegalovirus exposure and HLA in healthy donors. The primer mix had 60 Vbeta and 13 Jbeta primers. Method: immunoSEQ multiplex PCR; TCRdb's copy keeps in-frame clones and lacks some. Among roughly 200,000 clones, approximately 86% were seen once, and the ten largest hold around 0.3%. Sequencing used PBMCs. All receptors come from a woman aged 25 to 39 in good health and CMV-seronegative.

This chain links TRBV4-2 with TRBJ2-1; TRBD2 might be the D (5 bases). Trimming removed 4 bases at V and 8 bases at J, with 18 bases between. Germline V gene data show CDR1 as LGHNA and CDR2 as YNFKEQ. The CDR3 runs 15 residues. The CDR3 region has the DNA TGTGCCAGCAGCCCTAGAGGGCAGCGGATTGATGAGCAGTTCTTC. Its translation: CASSPRGQRIDEQFF.

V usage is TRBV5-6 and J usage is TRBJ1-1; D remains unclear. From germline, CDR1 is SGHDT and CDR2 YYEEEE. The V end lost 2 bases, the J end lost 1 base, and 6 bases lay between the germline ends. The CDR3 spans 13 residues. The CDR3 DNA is TGTGCCAGCAGCTTACTCGGGAACACTGAAGCTTTCTTT. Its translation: CASSLLGNTEAFF.

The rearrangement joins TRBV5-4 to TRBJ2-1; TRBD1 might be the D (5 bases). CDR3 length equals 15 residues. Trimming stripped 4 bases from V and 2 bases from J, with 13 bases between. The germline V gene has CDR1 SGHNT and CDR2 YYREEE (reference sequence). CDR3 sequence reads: CASSRSQGTYNEQFF. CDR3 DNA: TGTGCCAGCAGCCGGAGTCAGGGAACCTACAATGAGCAGTTCTTC.

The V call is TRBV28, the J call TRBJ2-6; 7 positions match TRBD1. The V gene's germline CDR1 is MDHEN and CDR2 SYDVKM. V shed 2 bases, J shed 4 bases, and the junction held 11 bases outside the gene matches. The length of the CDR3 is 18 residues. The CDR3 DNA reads TGTGCCAGCAGTTTAGACGTTGGCAGGGGGAACGGGGCCAACGTCCTGACTTTC. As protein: CASSLDVGRGNGANVLTF.

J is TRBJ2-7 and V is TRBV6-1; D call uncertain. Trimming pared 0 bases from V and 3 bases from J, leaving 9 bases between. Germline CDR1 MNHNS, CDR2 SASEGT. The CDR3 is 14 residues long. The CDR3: CASSEALRHYEQYF. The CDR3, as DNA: TGTGCCAGCAGTGAAGCGCTTCGACACTACGAGCAGTACTTC.

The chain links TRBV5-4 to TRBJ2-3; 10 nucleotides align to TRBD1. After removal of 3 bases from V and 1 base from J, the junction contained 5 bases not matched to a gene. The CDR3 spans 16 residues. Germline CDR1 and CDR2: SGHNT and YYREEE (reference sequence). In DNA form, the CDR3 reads TGTGCCAGCAGCTCGGGGACAGGGGATGGCACAGATACGCAGTATTTT. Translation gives CASSSGTGDGTDTQYF.

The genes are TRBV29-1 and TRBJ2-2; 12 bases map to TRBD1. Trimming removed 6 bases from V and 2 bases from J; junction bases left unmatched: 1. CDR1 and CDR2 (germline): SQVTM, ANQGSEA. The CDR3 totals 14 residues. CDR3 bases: TGCAGCGTGGGACAGGGGGCTAACACCGGGGAGCTGTTTTTT. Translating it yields CSVGQGANTGELFF.

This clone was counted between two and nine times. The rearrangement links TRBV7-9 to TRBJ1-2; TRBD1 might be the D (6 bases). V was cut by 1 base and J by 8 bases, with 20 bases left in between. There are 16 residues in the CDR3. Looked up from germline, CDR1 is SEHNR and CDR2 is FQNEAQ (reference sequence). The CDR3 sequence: CASSLVRVPGTGGYTF. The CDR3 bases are TGTGCCAGCAGCTTAGTTAGAGTGCCCGGAACAGGGGGCTACACCTTC.